A selection of T cell receptor beta chains follows, all from one sample in a study of T cells in Graves' hyperthyroidism and ophthalmopathy. TCRdb re-derived calls from the multiplex PCR reads in MiXCR, one entry per CDR3 protein. The sample lists about 410,000 distinct CDR3 sequences; roughly 14% were seen once. The sequencing input was blood. The receptors shown here come from a man younger than 35 with Graves' ophthalmopathy. CDR3s include the opening cysteine and the closing phenylalanine or tryptophan. The D gene is left open where the match is weak. Clone size is not always given. Where it is, it says once, few, many or a class for expanded clones.

CDR3aa,CDR3nt,v_gene,len,abundance,j_gene,d_gene
CASSQVLGRGSDSEQFF,TGTGCCAGCAGCCAAGTATTAGGTAGAGGTAGCGATAGTGAGCAGTTCTTC,TRBV3-1,17,many,TRBJ2-1,-
CASSEVGKDYGYTF,TGTGCCAGCAGTGAAGTAGGGAAGGACTATGGCTACACCTTC,TRBV6-1,14,many,TRBJ1-2,-
CASRGDLGTQYF,TGTGCCAGCAGAGGAGACCTCGGGACCCAGTACTTC,TRBV7-9,12,many,TRBJ2-5,-
CASRRTGVEGYTF,TGCGCCAGCAGACGGACAGGGGTAGAGGGCTACACCTTC,TRBV5-1,13,many,TRBJ1-2,TRBD1
CASSLFTSGYNEQFF,TGCGCCAGCAGCTTGTTCACTAGCGGATACAATGAGCAGTTCTTC,TRBV5-1,15,many,TRBJ2-1,TRBD2
CASSRGTSGSYEQYF,TGTGCCAGCAGCCGTGGGACTAGCGGGAGCTACGAGCAGTACTTC,TRBV3-1,15,-,TRBJ2-7,TRBD2
CASSVRDRGTGPAYEQYF,TGTGCCAGCAGCGTAAGGGACAGGGGGACAGGGCCCGCATACGAGCAGTACTTC,TRBV9,18,few,TRBJ2-7,TRBD1
CASSQDNNEQFF,TGTGCCAGCAGCCAAGATAACAATGAGCAGTTCTTC,TRBV7-2,12,many,TRBJ2-1,-
CASSAGTGAVGGYTF,TGTGCCAGCAGTGCCGGGACAGGGGCTGTAGGTGGCTACACCTTC,TRBV6-1,15,many,TRBJ1-2,TRBD1
CSARALAGSYEQYF,TGCAGTGCTAGAGCCCTAGCGGGGTCCTACGAGCAGTACTTC,TRBV20-1,14,many,TRBJ2-7,TRBD2
CASSSPEGLNYGYTF,TGTGCCAGCAGCTCACCGGAGGGCTTGAACTATGGCTACACCTTC,TRBV7-9,15,few,TRBJ1-2,-
CASSEVQGRFGEQYF,TGTGCCAGCAGTGAAGTGCAGGGGAGGTTTGGGGAGCAGTACTTC,TRBV6-1,15,few,TRBJ2-7,-
CASSYGPPRQGTGELFF,TGTGCCAGCAGTTACGGTCCGCCAAGACAGGGGACCGGGGAGCTGTTTTTT,TRBV6-2/TRBV6-3,17,many,TRBJ2-2,TRBD1
CASSPEGAANYGYTF,TGTGCCAGCAGCCCCGAAGGCGCAGCTAACTATGGCTACACCTTC,TRBV16,15,-,TRBJ1-2,-
CASSEDSGGAYEQFF,TGTGCCAGCAGTGAGGATAGCGGGGGGGCTTATGAGCAGTTCTTC,TRBV6-1,15,many,TRBJ2-1,TRBD2
CASSHQTTISSEQYF,TGCGCCAGCAGCCACCAAACGACCATCAGTAGCGAGCAGTACTTC,TRBV4-1,15,many,TRBJ2-7,-
CASSFTGASNQPQHF,TGTGCCAGCAGTTTTACAGGGGCAAGCAATCAGCCCCAGCATTTT,TRBV12-3/TRBV12-4,15,many,TRBJ1-5,TRBD1
CASSLRGTTGANVLTF,TGTGCCAGCAGTTTAAGGGGGACAACTGGGGCCAACGTCCTGACTTTC,TRBV28,16,many,TRBJ2-6,-
CASSISGGSETQYF,TGTGCCAGCAGCATCAGCGGGGGGTCGGAGACCCAGTACTTC,TRBV7-9,14,-,TRBJ2-5,TRBD2
CASSLPAGGSGGYTF,TGTGCCAGCAGCCTCCCCGCAGGGGGGTCTGGTGGCTACACCTTC,TRBV11-2,15,many,TRBJ1-2,TRBD1
CASSQDPGVGYEQYF,TGTGCCAGCAGCCAAGATCCGGGAGTAGGGTACGAGCAGTACTTC,TRBV4-2,15,-,TRBJ2-7,-
CASSQGPGIPYGYTF,TGTGCCAGCAGCCAAGGCCCAGGGATTCCCTATGGCTACACCTTC,TRBV3-1,15,many,TRBJ1-2,-
CASSDTGIEKLFF,TGCGCCAGCAGCGACACAGGAATTGAAAAACTGTTTTTT,TRBV5-1,13,few,TRBJ1-4,-
CASSRGASGVYEQYF,TGTGCCAGCAGCAGAGGTGCTAGCGGGGTCTACGAGCAGTACTTC,TRBV5-8,15,few,TRBJ2-7,TRBD2
CSASQPLAGTTDTQYF,TGCAGTGCTAGTCAGCCGCTAGCGGGGACCACAGATACGCAGTATTTT,TRBV20-1,16,many,TRBJ2-3,TRBD2
CASSLGGVSKNIQYF,TGTGCCAGCAGCTTAGGAGGGGTATCCAAAAACATTCAGTACTTC,TRBV11-3,15,many,TRBJ2-4,-
CASNSLETQYF,TGTGCCAGCAATAGCCTGGAGACCCAGTACTTC,TRBV2,11,many,TRBJ2-5,-
CASSLRTGGYGEKLFF,TGTGCCAGCAGTTTACGGACAGGTGGCTACGGTGAAAAACTGTTTTTT,TRBV12-3/TRBV12-4,16,many,TRBJ1-4,TRBD1
CASSETPVETQYF,TGTGCCAGCAGCGAAACTCCAGTTGAGACCCAGTACTTC,TRBV6-2/TRBV6-3,13,few,TRBJ2-5,-
CASSPGLAGGWTYEQYF,TGTGCCAGCAGTCCGGGACTAGCGGGGGGCTGGACCTACGAGCAGTACTTC,TRBV12-3/TRBV12-4,17,many,TRBJ2-7,TRBD2
CASSSALSYSYEQYF,TGTGCCAGCAGCAGCGCACTGAGTTACTCCTACGAGCAGTACTTC,TRBV7-9,15,many,TRBJ2-7,-
CASSEPTSPTGLNYGYTF,TGTGCCAGCAGTGAACCTACATCTCCGACAGGGTTAAACTATGGCTACACCTTC,TRBV6-1,18,many,TRBJ1-2,TRBD1
CASSLAQGVTGELFF,TGTGCCAGCAGCTTAGCACAGGGGGTCACCGGGGAGCTGTTTTTT,TRBV11-2,15,many,TRBJ2-2,TRBD1
CASSLDRQGSQWAQYF,TGTGCCAGCAGCTTGGATCGACAGGGTTCCCAGTGGGCGCAGTATTTT,TRBV11-2,16,many,TRBJ2-3,TRBD1
CASSDWGQLPTDTQYF,TGTGCCAGCAGCGATTGGGGACAGCTACCCACAGATACGCAGTATTTT,TRBV5-6,16,-,TRBJ2-3,TRBD1
CASSLSGDRTDTQYF,TGTGCCAGCAGTTTAAGCGGGGATAGGACAGATACGCAGTATTTT,TRBV12-3/TRBV12-4,15,-,TRBJ2-3,TRBD2
CASSQEAGGNYGYTF,TGTGCCAGCAGCCAAGAAGCAGGAGGGAACTATGGCTACACCTTC,TRBV4-2,15,-,TRBJ1-2,-